This T cell receptor (beta chain) was observed in a study of identical twins. TCRdb processed the 5' RACE reads anew with MiXCR; each CDR3 protein has one entry. The sample gives hundreds of thousands of distinct CDR3 sequences, 21% of which show up once; approximately 4.3% is in the top ten. This CDR3 has 17 amino acids. V shed 3 bases and J 2 bases; nucleotides not matched to a gene: 12. Germline loops: CDR1 DFQATT, CDR2 SNEGSKA (reference sequence). These data were also reused for a study on T cells expressing NK-cell markers. In that study: The authors sequenced eight donors, of whom seven were HCMV-seropositive and one was seronegative. It remained uncertain whether the expanded NKG2C+ T cell clones were specific for HCMV antigens.

The J gene is TRBJ2-3, the V gene TRBV20-1, with TRBD2 matching over 9 bases. Sequenced input: PBMCs. This TCR derives from a woman between 18 and 29 years old in good health. The CDR3 bases are TGCAGTGCTAGCGTCGCGGCGGGGGGGAAATCCACAGATACGCAGTATTTT. It yields the protein CSASVAAGGKSTDTQYF.